The 2 T cell receptor beta chains given below trace back to one sample, sequenced in a study of shared clonotypes between healthy human individuals. Sequencing was performed with immunoSEQ multiplex PCR; in TCRdb, only in-frame clones are kept and a portion is missing. The table has about 520,000 clones, 81% seen once. Sequenced input: PBMCs. These receptor sequences come from a woman aged 40 to 55 in good health. Some clones in this sample may be carry-over from other donors' samples.

Of note for this clone: Given a far larger clone just one base away, this is likely a sequencing read error. The genes are TRBV6-5 and TRBJ1-5; D remains ambiguous. The germline V and J ends were trimmed by 4 bases and 5 bases, with 12 bases remaining between them. From germline, CDR1 is MNHEY and CDR2 SVGAGI. The CDR3 covers 14 residues. CDR3 DNA sequence: TGTGCCAGCAGTTTCAACTACGGGGATCAGCCCCAGCATTTT. This translates into CASSFNYGDQPQHF.

This clone was recorded a few times. In nucleotides, the CDR3 is TGTGCCAGCAGCTTAAGTAGGGATACGCAGTATTTT. It specifies CASSLSRDTQYF. The chain has TRBV7-9 and TRBJ2-3, with D unresolved. Germline-derived CDR1 and CDR2 are SEHNR and FQNEAQ (reference sequence). V was trimmed by 2 bases and J by 6 bases, leaving 6 bases between them. CDR3 size: 12 residues.